This T cell receptor beta chain was captured in a study of CD8+ T cells in alopecia areata. Study-wide points: Lesional scalp displayed greater clonality than normal scalp, most notably in alopecia totalis/universalis. Patients displayed less clarity in TCR sharing than mice, a finding possibly related to HLA.

Sorting of PBMCs yielded the CD4+ and CD8+ T cells. RNA, once extracted, was reverse transcribed into cDNA for use as the sequencing template. Data came from immunoSEQ multiplex PCR; TCRdb stores just in-frame clones and leaves some out. The table lists some 200,000 clones, more than 55% of them singletons. The table lists this clone with a count of one. The antigen is not known. After removal of 0 bases from V and 4 bases from J, the junction contained 7 bases not matched to a gene. Germline V gene lookup returns CDR1 ENHRY and CDR2 SYGVKD. The CDR3 loop spans 16 amino acids. The chain links TRBV10-3 to TRBJ2-3; 7 bases agree with TRBD2. Specimen: CD8+ T cells sorted from blood. The sequence was obtained from a human donor in good health. CDR3 amino acids: CAISESGTTLPDTQYF. The CDR3 DNA follows: TGTGCCATCAGTGAGTCCGGGACTACCCTACCAGATACGCAGTATTTT.